The 26 T cell receptor beta chains presented below share a single source sample, sequenced in a study of blood T cell repertoires in COVID-19. Using immunoSEQ multiplex PCR, the repertoire was profiled, and TCRdb retains in-frame clones only, with some absent. The repertoire holds some 170,000 clones, with more than 70% as singletons. The sample taken for sequencing was peripheral blood. These receptor sequences come from a woman aged 55 to 70 with acute or convalescent COVID-19.

V usage is TRBV7-2 and J usage is TRBJ2-5, with a tentative D call TRBD1 (6 bases). Germline CDR1 and CDR2: SGHTA and FQGNSA. Trimming took off 5 bases at V and 5 bases at J, with 12 bases between the two ends. The CDR3 loop spans 13 amino acids. In DNA form, the CDR3 reads TGTGCCAGCAGCCCAGGGGTGGCGGAGACCCAGTACTTC. Translated, it gives CASSPGVAETQYF.

V usage is TRBV4-1 and J usage is TRBJ1-5; tentatively, D is TRBD1 (6 bases). Germline V gene data show CDR1 as MGHRA and CDR2 as YSYEKL. This CDR3 is 14 amino acids long. V was pared by 0 bases and J by 4 bases, with 7 bases between. The CDR3 sequence: CASSQDQGNQPQHF. The CDR3 DNA sequence: TGCGCCAGCAGCCAAGATCAGGGGAATCAGCCCCAGCATTTT.

The rearrangement joins TRBV2 to TRBJ1-2; TRBD1 agrees at 8 bases. Germline V gives CDR1 SNHLY, CDR2 FYNNEI. After removal of 3 bases from V and 3 bases from J, the junction contained 9 bases not matched to a gene. This CDR3 spans 16 amino acids. The DNA for the CDR3 is TGTGCCAGCAGTGAGGGGGAAAACAGGGGGGACTATGGCTACACCTTC. Amino acid sequence: CASSEGENRGDYGYTF. Full variable domain (rest looked up from reference TRBV2 and TRBJ1-2): EPEVTQTPSHQVTQMGQEVILRCVPISNHLYFYWYRQILGQKVEFLVSFYNNEISEKSEIFDDQFSVERPDGSNFTLKIRSTKLEDSAMYFCASSEGENRGDYGYTFGSGTRLTVV.

This clone was recorded only once. The chain combines TRBV2 with TRBJ1-1; 7 positions agree with TRBD1. Germline V gene lookup returns CDR1 SNHLY and CDR2 FYNNEI. The CDR3 is made up of 18 amino acids. V lost 5 bases to trimming and J lost 0 bases; unmatched junction nucleotides: 15. CDR3 region: CASSKDDRAPLMNTEAFF. The CDR3 DNA reads as TGTGCCAGCAGTAAAGACGACAGGGCACCCTTGATGAACACTGAAGCTTTCTTT.

This chain joins TRBV12-3 or TRBV12-4 and TRBJ1-1, with D perhaps TRBD1 (5 bases). Trimming removed 3 bases from V and 10 bases from J, with 12 bases in between. This CDR3 has 12 residues. This CDR3 is CASSFGTGIAFF. The CDR3 bases are TGTGCCAGCAGTTTCGGAACAGGCATAGCTTTCTTT.

This chain connects TRBV3-1 (or the pseudogene TRBV3-2) to TRBJ1-4; 7 bases agree with TRBD1. Per germline, CDR1 LGHDT and CDR2 YNNKEL (reference sequence). This CDR3 is built from 14 residues. The ends lost 4 bases at V and 2 bases at J; junction bases unmatched: 1. The CDR3 DNA reads TGTGCCAGCAGCCTCAGGGGGACTAATGAAAAACTGTTTTTT. Protein product: CASSLRGTNEKLFF.

As to this clone: Distinct nucleotide sequences in the sample also encode this CDR3. The chain is built from TRBV2 and TRBJ2-1; TRBD2 matches at 11 bases. This CDR3 has 14 amino acids. Trimming took 1 base from V and 7 from J; bases not matched to a gene: 0. Germline V gives CDR1 SNHLY, CDR2 FYNNEI. The CDR3 sequence: CASSEGLAGNEQFF. The CDR3 DNA follows: TGTGCCAGCAGTGAAGGACTAGCGGGGAATGAGCAGTTCTTC.

The rearrangement joins TRBV15 to TRBJ2-3, with 7 bases lining up with TRBD2. Unmatched junction bases numbered 8, after V lost 8 bases and J lost 0 bases. CDR1 and CDR2 (germline): LNHNV, YYDKDF (reference sequence). CDR3 length: 15 residues. The CDR3 DNA reads as TGTGCCACCCTACCAGCTAGCGGTAGCACAGATACGCAGTATTTT. This codes for CATLPASGSTDTQYF.

The chain carries TRBV27 and TRBJ1-2, with 7 bases aligning to TRBD1. Germline V gene data show CDR1 as MNHEY and CDR2 as SMNVEV (reference sequence). This CDR3 contains 15 residues. Trimming at V came to 6 bases and at J to 4 bases, leaving 11 bases not matched to a gene. The CDR3 region has the DNA TGTGCCAGCAGCCAATTAGGGGGCTATCCCTATGGCTACACCTTC. This gives the protein CASSQLGGYPYGYTF.

The V and J genes are TRBV7-9 and TRBJ1-2; D ambiguous. The ends were cut back, 5 bases at V and 4 bases at J, with 11 bases in the middle. The CDR3 is 13 residues long. In germline, CDR1 is SEHNR, CDR2 FQNEAQ (reference sequence). This chain's CDR3 is CASSPPGVYGYTF. CDR3 coding DNA: TGTGCCAGCAGCCCTCCCGGGGTCTATGGCTACACCTTC.

The V gene is TRBV5-1, the J gene TRBJ1-6; no definite D call. This CDR3 region has 17 residues. The germline gives CDR1 SGHRS, CDR2 YFSETQ. V lost 4 bases, J lost 0 bases, and 14 bases lay in between. The CDR3 sequence: CASSVGSSRSYNSPLHF. The DNA of the CDR3 is TGCGCCAGCAGCGTCGGGTCCTCCCGCTCCTATAATTCACCCCTCCACTTT.

There are a few counts of this clone. The chain has TRBV19 and TRBJ2-2, with 8 bases that match TRBD1. Trimming cost V 5 bases and J 3 bases; bases outside gene matches: 8. CDR1 is LNHDA and CDR2 is SQIVND in the germline V gene (reference sequence). There are 16 residues in the CDR3. The CDR3 loop is CASSSTTGAYTGELFF. CDR3 DNA sequence: TGTGCCAGTAGTTCCACGACAGGGGCCTACACCGGGGAGCTGTTTTTT.

The V and J genes are TRBV9 and TRBJ2-3, with a possible D match to TRBD1 (6 bases). The CDR3 is made up of 15 amino acids. In germline, CDR1 is SGDLS, CDR2 YYNGEE. V was clipped by 0 bases and J by 0 bases, with 8 bases between them. The CDR3 here is CASSVDQGSTDTQYF. In nucleotides, the CDR3 is TGTGCCAGCAGCGTAGATCAGGGGAGCACAGATACGCAGTATTTT.

This sequence joins TRBV19 and TRBJ1-3; possible D gene TRBD1, 6 bases. The germline CDR1 and CDR2 sequences are LNHDA and SQIVND (reference sequence). V was shortened by 8 bases and J by 0 bases, with 8 bases between the two germline ends. This CDR3 has 13 residues. The CDR3 region has the DNA TGTGCCAGTGGGGGCCGCTCTGGAAACACCATATATTTT. Translated, it gives CASGGRSGNTIYF.

The chain couples TRBV2 to TRBJ1-1; the D gene is possibly TRBD1 (5 bases). The CDR3 totals 12 residues. The germline V and J ends were trimmed by 7 bases and 8 bases, with 14 bases remaining between them. CDR1 and CDR2 from the germline V gene are SNHLY and FYNNEI. The DNA of the CDR3 is TGTGCCAGCACCCGCGGGGCCTGGGAAGCTTTCTTT. Translation: CASTRGAWEAFF.

This clone was picked up one time. The chain links TRBV30 to TRBJ2-7; no firm D call. Germline lookup yields CDR1 GTSNPN and CDR2 SVGIG (reference sequence). The CDR3 is 11 amino acids. Trimming stripped 3 bases from V and 2 bases from J, with 5 bases between. CDR3 loop: CAWSRAYEQYV. As DNA, the CDR3 is TGTGCCTGGAGCCGTGCCTACGAGCAGTACGTC.

The rearrangement uses TRBV6-5 and TRBJ2-1; the D gene is possibly TRBD2 (5 bases). This CDR3 comprises 13 residues. Per germline, CDR1 MNHEY and CDR2 SVGAGI. V lost 6 bases to trimming and J lost 6 bases, with 12 bases between them. This CDR3 reads CASSRRGSNEQFF. The CDR3 nucleotides are TGTGCCAGCAGCCGCCGGGGTAGCAATGAGCAGTTCTTC.

V gene TRBV29-1 combines with J gene TRBJ2-5; 12 nucleotides align to TRBD2. J was trimmed by 2 bases and V by 7 bases; bases with no gene match: 17. Germline V gives CDR1 SQVTM, CDR2 ANQGSEA. This CDR3 comprises 18 residues. In nucleotides, the CDR3 is TGCAGCGCCGGGGGTCTAGCGGGAGGGCCGGGGAGGCAAGAGACCCAGTACTTC. It codes for CSAGGLAGGPGRQETQYF.

The sample holds a few counts of this clone. The V gene is TRBV30, the J gene TRBJ1-2; no definite D call. Germline CDR1 and CDR2: GTSNPN and SVGIG (reference sequence). The CDR3 is 12 amino acids. V was trimmed by 5 bases and J by 8 bases, leaving 15 bases between them. The CDR3 DNA is TGTGCCTGGCGGCCCCCCGCGGGGGGCTACACCTTC. The encoded protein is CAWRPPAGGYTF.

This clone appeared a few times. This sequence joins TRBV5-4 and TRBJ2-7, with 7 bases that match TRBD2. The J segment lost 1 base and the V segment lost 0 bases, leaving 4 bases of the junction unmatched. CDR3 size: 15 residues. Germline V gene sequence: CDR1 SGHNT, CDR2 YYREEE (reference sequence). Here the CDR3 reads CASSLAWGGSYEQYF. In nucleotides, the CDR3 is TGTGCCAGCAGCTTGGCTTGGGGGGGTTCCTACGAGCAGTACTTC.

The chain employs TRBV4-2 and TRBJ2-7; 12 bases map to TRBD2. CDR3 length: 17 amino acids. Trimming cost V 3 bases and J 7 bases; bases outside gene matches: 13. Germline V gene sequence: CDR1 LGHNA, CDR2 YNFKEQ. The CDR3 loop is CASSHPNLAGGPGEQYV. Here the CDR3 DNA reads TGTGCCAGCAGCCACCCAAACCTAGCGGGAGGGCCGGGGGAGCAGTACGTC.

This clone occurred once. The chain couples TRBV6-5 to TRBJ2-1; 9 bases agree with TRBD2. The germline gives CDR1 MNHEY, CDR2 SVGAGI. The CDR3 extends over 14 amino acids. Trimming at V came to 4 bases and at J to 7 bases, leaving 5 bases not matched to a gene. CDR3 amino acids: CASSLAGDRNEQFF. CDR3 DNA sequence: TGTGCCAGCAGTTTAGCGGGAGACAGAAATGAGCAGTTCTTC.

The CDR3: CASSGATQETQYF. In DNA form, the CDR3 reads TGTGCCAGCAGCGGAGCTACTCAAGAGACCCAGTACTTC. The chain carries TRBV7-2 and TRBJ2-5; D unclear. From germline, CDR1 is SGHTA and CDR2 FQGNSA. The CDR3 is made up of 13 amino acids. Trimming stripped 5 bases from V and 2 bases from J, with 9 bases between.

The V gene is TRBV15, the J gene TRBJ1-1; 11 nucleotides line up with TRBD1. CDR3 length: 16 amino acids. Germline CDR1 LNHNV, CDR2 YYDKDF (reference sequence). Germline trimming cut 5 bases from V and 5 bases from J; bases unmatched to any gene: 10. The CDR3 nucleotides are TGTGCCACCAGCTCCGGACAGGGGGCAAAGGGGACTGAAGCTTTCTTT. Amino acids: CATSSGQGAKGTEAFF.

V and J are TRBV7-8 and TRBJ2-7; TRBD2 might be the D (6 bases). The CDR3 length is 14 residues. The germline V and J ends were trimmed by 1 base and 5 bases, with 12 bases remaining between them. CDR1 is SGHVS and CDR2 is FQNEAQ in the germline V gene. The CDR3 DNA follows: TGTGCCAGCAGCTTAGACGGGAGATATAACGAGCAGTACGTC. This translates into CASSLDGRYNEQYV.

This chain links TRBV19 with TRBJ2-1, with 13 bases lining up with TRBD2. Germline V gene data show CDR1 as LNHDA and CDR2 as SQIVND (reference sequence). Unmatched junction bases numbered 7, after V lost 0 bases and J lost 8 bases. The CDR3 length is 17 residues. The DNA of the CDR3 is TGTGCCAGTAGTATAGAGAAGGGACTAGCGGGAATCTATGAGCAGTTCTTC. It is translated as CASSIEKGLAGIYEQFF.